This section outlines one TCR beta chain sequence together with its context. The antigen is not known. One junction end does not reproduce the germline sequence, and a read error may be involved. This specimen comes from a study of tumor-infiltrating lymphocytes in primary liver carcinoma. The template, about 550 ng total RNA, yielded TCR beta cDNA made with a constant-region primer. Three-round nested multiplex PCR performed with slightly modified ARM-PCR produced the TCR beta libraries. It was with TRBV1-TRBV30 forward primers and a C-beta reverse primer that the first two PCR rounds were run, at around 11 cycles each. Each CDR3 protein is one row after TCRdb ran MiXCR on the multiplex PCR reads. The table lists approximately 210,000 distinct CDR3 sequences, approximately 64% of them singletons. Germline DNA was also extracted, with blood RNA taken from unsorted whole blood. Study results and limitations: Paired tumor-adjacent and tumor-blood samples overlapped less than tumor region pairs did.

Germline-derived CDR1 and CDR2 are SGHAT and FQNNGV. This CDR3 is 13 amino acids long. The receptor was derived from a woman between 55 and 75 years old with primary liver carcinoma and hepatitis B virus infection. Specimen: peripheral blood. The chain links TRBV11-2 to TRBJ1-1; D remains ambiguous. The DNA for the CDR3 is TGTGCCAGCACCTTATGCGGTAACACTGAAGCTTTCTTT. It specifies CASTLCGNTEAFF.